These 5 T cell receptor beta chains were sequenced from one sample in a study of T cells after yellow fever vaccination (dated by TCRdb to between 2017 and 2020). To prepare the library, 5' RACE was applied. Instrument used: Illumina HiSeq 2500. TCRdb took the public reads, trimmed them with fastp at Q25, ran MiXCR for clone calling and kept in-frame beta chains. Each CDR3 protein gets just one entry, which takes the most common genes and DNA from the rows behind it. Present in this sample are 360,000 or so distinct CDR3 sequences, around a tenth of which were seen just once. Of the sample, around 18% falls within the top ten clones. The intended sense of this specimen's treatment or condition label: live attenuated yellow fever vaccine strain. Sequenced material: PBMCs, taken on the day of the first yellow fever vaccination. Receptors were obtained from a man aged 18 to 29 who received the YFV17D yellow fever vaccine.

The rearrangement joins TRBV12-3 or TRBV12-4 to TRBJ1-4; 9 nucleotides align to TRBD1. V was pared by 6 bases and J by 8 bases, with 13 bases of the junction left unmatched. This CDR3 spans 16 amino acids. In DNA, the CDR3 is TGTGCCAGCAGCCCGGAAAGGACAGGGGCCCTCGAAAAACTGTTTTTT. This sequence encodes CASSPERTGALEKLFF.

This clonotype was detected only a few times. CDR3 loop: CASSQPGAGTEAFF. Here the CDR3 DNA reads TGTGCCAGCAGCCAACCTGGGGCAGGTACTGAAGCTTTCTTT. This chain joins TRBV14 and TRBJ1-1; perhaps TRBD1 as D (5 bases). Germline V lookup: CDR1 SGHDN, CDR2 FVKESK. The germline V and J ends were trimmed by 2 bases and 5 bases, with 12 bases remaining between them. The CDR3 contains 14 residues.

V and J are TRBV12-3 or TRBV12-4 and TRBJ2-3, with D perhaps matching TRBD2 (5 bases). The CDR3 contains 15 residues. Trimming took 7 bases from V and 0 from J, leaving 14 bases between them. The CDR3 DNA is TGTGCCAGCACCCATTTCGGCGGGAGCACAGATACGCAGTATTTT. Protein sequence: CASTHFGGSTDTQYF.

This clonotype was found a few times. The CDR3 is CASSYSIGQGSNYEQYV. CDR3 bases: TGTGCCAGCAGTTACTCGATTGGGCAGGGTTCCAACTACGAGCAGTACGTC. The chain couples TRBV6-2 or TRBV6-3 to TRBJ2-7; D may be TRBD1 (5 bases). The CDR3 is 17 residues long. Germline V lookup: CDR1 MNHEY, CDR2 SVGEGT. Between the trimmed V and J ends, which lost 0 bases and 3 bases, there was a span of 18 bases.

This clonotype was found a few times. CDR3 nucleotide sequence: TGCACCGCGGGACTAGCGAAAGATACGCAGTATTTT. Translated, it gives CTAGLAKDTQYF. This sequence joins TRBV20-1 and TRBJ2-3; 10 nucleotides line up with TRBD2. There are 12 residues in the CDR3. Per germline, CDR1 DFQATT and CDR2 SNEGSKA (reference sequence).